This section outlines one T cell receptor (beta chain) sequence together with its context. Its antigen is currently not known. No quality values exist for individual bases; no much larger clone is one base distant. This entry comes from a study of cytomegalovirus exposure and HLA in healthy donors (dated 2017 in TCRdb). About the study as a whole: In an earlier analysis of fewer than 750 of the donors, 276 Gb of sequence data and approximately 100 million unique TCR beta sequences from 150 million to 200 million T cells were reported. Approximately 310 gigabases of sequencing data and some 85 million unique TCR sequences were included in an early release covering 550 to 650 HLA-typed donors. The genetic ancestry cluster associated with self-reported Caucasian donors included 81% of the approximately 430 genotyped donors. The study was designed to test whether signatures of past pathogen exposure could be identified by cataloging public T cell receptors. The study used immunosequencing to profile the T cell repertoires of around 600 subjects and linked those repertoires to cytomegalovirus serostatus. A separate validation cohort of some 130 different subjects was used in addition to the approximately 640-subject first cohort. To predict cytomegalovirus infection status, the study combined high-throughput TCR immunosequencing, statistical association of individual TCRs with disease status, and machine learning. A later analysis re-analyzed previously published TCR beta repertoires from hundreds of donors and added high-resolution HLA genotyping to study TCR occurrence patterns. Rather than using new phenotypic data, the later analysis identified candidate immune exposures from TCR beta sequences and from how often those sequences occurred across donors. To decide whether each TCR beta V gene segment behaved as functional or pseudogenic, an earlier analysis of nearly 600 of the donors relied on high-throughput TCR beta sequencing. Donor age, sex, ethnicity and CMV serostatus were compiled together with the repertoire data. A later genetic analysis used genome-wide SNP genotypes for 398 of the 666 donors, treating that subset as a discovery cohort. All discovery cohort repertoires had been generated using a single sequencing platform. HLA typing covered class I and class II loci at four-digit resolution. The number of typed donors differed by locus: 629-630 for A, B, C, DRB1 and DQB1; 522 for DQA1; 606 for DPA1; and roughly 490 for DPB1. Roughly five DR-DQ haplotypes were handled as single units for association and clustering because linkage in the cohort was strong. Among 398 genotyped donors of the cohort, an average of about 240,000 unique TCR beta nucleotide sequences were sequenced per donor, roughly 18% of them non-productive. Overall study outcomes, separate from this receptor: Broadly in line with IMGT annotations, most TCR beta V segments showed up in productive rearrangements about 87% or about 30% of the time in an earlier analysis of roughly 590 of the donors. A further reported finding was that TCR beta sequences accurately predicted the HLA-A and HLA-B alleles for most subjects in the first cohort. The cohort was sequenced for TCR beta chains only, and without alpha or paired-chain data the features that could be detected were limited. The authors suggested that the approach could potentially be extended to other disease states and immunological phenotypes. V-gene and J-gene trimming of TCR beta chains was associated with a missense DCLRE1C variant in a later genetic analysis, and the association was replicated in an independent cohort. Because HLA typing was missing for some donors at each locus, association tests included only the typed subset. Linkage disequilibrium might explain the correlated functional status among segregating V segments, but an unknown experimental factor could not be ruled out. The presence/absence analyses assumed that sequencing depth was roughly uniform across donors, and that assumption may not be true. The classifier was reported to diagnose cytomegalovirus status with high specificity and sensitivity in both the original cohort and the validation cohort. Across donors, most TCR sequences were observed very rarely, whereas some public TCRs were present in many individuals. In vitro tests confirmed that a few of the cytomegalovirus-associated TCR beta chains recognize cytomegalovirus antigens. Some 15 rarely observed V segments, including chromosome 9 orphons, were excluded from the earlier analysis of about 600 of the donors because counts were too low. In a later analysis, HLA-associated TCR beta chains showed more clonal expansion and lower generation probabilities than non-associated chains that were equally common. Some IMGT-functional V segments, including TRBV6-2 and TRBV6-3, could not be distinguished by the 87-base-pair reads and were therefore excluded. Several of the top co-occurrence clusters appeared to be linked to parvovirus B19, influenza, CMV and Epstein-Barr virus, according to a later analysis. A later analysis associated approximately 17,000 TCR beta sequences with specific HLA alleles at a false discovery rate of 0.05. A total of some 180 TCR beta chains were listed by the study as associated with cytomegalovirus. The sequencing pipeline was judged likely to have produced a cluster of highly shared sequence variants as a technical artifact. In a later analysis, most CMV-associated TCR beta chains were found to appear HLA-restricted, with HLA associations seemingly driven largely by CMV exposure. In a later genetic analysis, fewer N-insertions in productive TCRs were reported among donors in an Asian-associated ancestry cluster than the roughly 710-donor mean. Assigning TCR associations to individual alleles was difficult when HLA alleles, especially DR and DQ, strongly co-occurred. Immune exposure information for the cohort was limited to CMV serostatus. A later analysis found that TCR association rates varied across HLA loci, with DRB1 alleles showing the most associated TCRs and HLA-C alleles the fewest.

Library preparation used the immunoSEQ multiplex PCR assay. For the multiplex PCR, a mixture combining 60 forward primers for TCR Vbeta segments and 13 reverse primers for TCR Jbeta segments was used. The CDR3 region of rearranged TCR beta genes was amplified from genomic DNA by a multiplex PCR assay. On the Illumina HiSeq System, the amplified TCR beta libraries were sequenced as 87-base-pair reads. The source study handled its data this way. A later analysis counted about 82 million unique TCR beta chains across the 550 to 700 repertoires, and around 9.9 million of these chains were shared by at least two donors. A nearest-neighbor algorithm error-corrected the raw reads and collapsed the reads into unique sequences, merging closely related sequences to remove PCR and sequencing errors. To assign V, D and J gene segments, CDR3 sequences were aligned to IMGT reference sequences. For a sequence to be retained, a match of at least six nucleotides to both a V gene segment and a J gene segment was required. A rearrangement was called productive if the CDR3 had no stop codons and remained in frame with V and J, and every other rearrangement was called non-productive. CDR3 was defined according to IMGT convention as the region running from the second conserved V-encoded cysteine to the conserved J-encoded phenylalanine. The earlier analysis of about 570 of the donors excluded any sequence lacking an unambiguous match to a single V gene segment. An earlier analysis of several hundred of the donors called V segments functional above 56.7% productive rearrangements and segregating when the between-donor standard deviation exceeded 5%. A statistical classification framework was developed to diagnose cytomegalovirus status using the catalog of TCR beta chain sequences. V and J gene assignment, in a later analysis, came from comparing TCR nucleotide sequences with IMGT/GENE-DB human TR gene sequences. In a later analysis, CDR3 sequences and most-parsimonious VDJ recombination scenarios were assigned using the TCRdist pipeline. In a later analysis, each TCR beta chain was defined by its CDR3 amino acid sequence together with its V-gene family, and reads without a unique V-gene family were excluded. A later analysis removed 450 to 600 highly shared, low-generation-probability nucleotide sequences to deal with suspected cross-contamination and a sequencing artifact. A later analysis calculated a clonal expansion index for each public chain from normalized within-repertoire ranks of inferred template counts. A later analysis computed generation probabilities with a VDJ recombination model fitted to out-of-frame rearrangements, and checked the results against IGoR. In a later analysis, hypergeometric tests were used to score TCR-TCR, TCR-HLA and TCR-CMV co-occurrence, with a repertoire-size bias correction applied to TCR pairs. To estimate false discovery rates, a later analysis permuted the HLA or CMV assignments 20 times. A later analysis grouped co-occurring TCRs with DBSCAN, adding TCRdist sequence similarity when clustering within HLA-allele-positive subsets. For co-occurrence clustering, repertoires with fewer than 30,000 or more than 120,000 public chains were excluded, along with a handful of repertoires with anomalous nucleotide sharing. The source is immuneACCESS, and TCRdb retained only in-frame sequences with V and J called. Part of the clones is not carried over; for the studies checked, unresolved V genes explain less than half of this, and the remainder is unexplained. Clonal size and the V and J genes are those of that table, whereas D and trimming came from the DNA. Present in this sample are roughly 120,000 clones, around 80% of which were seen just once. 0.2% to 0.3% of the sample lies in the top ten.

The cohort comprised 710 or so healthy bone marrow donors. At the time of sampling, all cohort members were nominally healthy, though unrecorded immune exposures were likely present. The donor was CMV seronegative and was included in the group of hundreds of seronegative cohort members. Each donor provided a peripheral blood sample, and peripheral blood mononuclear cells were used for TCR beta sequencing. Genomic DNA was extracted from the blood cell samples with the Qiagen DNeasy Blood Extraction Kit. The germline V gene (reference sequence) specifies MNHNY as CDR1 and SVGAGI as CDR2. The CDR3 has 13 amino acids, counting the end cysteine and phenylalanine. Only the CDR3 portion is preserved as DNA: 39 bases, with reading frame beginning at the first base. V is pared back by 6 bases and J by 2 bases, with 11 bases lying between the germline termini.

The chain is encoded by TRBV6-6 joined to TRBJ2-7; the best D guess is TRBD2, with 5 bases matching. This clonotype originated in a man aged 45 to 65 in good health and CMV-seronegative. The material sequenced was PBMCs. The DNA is TGTGCCAGCAGGTCCCGGGGAACCTACGAGCAGTACTTC. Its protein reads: CASRSRGTYEQYF.